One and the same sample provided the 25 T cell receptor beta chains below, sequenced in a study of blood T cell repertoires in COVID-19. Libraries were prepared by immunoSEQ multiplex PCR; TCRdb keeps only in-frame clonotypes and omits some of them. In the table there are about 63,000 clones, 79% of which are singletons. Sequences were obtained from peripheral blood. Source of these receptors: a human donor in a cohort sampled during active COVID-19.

CDR3: CASSQGSEQPQHF. For the CDR3, the DNA is TGTGCCAGCAGCCAAGGTAGTGAACAGCCCCAGCATTTT. V is TRBV3-1 (or the pseudogene TRBV3-2) and J is TRBJ1-5; D ambiguous. Germline assignment: CDR1 LGHDT and CDR2 YNNKEL (reference sequence). V gave up 1 base and J gave up 7 bases, with 8 bases separating them. The CDR3 has 13 amino acids.

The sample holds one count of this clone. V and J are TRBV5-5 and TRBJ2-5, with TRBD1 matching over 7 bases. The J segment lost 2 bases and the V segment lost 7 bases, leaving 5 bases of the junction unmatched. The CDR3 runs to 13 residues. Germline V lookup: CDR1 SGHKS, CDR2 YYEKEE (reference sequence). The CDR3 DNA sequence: TGTGCCAGCGGAACAGGGGTGCAAGAGACCCAGTACTTC. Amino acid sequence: CASGTGVQETQYF.

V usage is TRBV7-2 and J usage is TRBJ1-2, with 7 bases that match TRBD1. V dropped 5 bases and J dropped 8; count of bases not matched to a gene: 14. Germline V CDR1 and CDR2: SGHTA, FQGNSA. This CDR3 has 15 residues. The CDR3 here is CASSPPGQKITGYTF. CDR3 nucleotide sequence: TGTGCCAGCAGCCCCCCGGGACAGAAAATAACGGGCTACACCTTC.

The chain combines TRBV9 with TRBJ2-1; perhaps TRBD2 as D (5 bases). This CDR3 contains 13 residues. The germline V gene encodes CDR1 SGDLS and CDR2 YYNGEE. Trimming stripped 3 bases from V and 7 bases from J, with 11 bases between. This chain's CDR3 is CASSAGSLNEQFF. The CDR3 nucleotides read TGTGCCAGCAGCGCGGGAAGTTTGAATGAGCAGTTCTTC.

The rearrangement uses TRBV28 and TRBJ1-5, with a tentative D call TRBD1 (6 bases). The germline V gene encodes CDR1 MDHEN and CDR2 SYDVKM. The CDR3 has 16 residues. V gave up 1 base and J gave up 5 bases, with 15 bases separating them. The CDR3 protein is CASSLLSFSGDQPQHF. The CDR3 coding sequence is TGTGCCAGCAGTTTATTGAGTTTCTCAGGGGATCAGCCCCAGCATTTT.

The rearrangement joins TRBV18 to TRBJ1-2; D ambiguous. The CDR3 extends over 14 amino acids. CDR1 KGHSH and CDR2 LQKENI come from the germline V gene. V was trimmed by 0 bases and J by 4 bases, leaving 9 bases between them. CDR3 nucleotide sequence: TGTGCCAGCTCACCACCTATCAGAAGCTATGGCTACACCTTC. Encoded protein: CASSPPIRSYGYTF.

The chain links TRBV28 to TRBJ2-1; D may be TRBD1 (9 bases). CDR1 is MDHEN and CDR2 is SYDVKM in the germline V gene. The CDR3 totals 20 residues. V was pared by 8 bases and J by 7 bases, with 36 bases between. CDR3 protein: CASRDSGQGLLAGSGNEQFF. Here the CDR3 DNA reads TGTGCCAGCCGCGATTCGGGACAGGGATTATTAGCGGGATCGGGGAATGAGCAGTTCTTC.

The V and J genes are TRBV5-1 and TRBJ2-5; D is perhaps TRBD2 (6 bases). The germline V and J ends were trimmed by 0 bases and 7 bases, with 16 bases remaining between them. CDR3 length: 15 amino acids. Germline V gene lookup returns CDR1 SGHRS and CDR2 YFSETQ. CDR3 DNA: TGCGCCAGCAGCTTGGCCTCCGGGAGAGAGGGGACCCAGTACTTC. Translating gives CASSLASGREGTQYF.

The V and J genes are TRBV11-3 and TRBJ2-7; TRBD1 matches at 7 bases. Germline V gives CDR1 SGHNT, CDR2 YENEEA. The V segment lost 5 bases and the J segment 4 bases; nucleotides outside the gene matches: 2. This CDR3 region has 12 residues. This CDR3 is CASSNRGYEQYF. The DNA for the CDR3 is TGTGCCAGCAGCAACAGGGGATACGAGCAGTACTTC.

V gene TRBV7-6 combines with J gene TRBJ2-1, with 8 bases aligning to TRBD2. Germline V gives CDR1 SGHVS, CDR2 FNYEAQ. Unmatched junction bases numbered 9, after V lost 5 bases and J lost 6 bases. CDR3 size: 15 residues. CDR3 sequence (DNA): TGTGCCAGCAGCCTGACTAGCGTACAAGGCAATGAGCAGTTCTTC. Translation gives CASSLTSVQGNEQFF.

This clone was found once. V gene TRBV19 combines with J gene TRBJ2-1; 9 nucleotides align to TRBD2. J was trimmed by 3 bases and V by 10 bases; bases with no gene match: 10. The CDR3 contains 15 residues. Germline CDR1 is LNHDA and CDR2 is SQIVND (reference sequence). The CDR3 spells CATRGLARDYNEQFF. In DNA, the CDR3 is TGTGCCACGCGGGGACTAGCCCGGGACTACAATGAGCAGTTCTTC.

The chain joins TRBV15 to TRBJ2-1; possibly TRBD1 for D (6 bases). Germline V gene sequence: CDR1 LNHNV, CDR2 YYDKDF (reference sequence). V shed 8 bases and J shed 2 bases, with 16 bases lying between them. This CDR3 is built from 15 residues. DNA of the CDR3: TGTGCCACCTCTCAGGGGCAGCTCACCTACAATGAGCAGTTCTTC. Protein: CATSQGQLTYNEQFF.

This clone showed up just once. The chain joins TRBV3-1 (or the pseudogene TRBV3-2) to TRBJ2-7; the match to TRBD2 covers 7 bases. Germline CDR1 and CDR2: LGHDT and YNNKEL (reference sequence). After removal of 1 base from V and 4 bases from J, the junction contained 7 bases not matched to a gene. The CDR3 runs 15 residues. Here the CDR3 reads CASSQVSSGNYEQYF. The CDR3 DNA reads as TGTGCCAGCAGCCAAGTTTCTAGCGGTAATTACGAGCAGTACTTC.

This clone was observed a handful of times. The DNA for the CDR3 is TGTGCCAGCAGCCTTGGAAGCGGGGCCGAGCAGTACTTC. This gives the protein CASSLGSGAEQYF. The rearrangement links TRBV27 to TRBJ2-7; 7 positions agree with TRBD2. CDR3 length: 13 residues. Trimming took 6 bases from V and 6 from J; bases not matched to a gene: 8. Germline-derived CDR1 and CDR2 are MNHEY and SMNVEV (reference sequence).

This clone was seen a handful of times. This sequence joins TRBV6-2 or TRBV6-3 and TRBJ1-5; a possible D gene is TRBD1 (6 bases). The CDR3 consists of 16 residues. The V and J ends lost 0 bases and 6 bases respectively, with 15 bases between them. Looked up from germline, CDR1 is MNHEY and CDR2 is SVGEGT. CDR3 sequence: CASSYSPGGAGQPQHF. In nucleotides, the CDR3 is TGTGCCAGCAGTTACTCGCCGGGGGGCGCGGGTCAGCCCCAGCATTTT.

As DNA, the CDR3 is TGTGCCACCGCCCCCGAGCGGGGGCTATCCTACGAGCAGTACTTC. Protein product: CATAPERGLSYEQYF. The rearrangement joins TRBV7-9 to TRBJ2-7, with 8 bases identical to TRBD2. With V trimmed by 10 bases and J by 1 base, 12 bases remained unmatched. Germline V lookup: CDR1 SEHNR, CDR2 FQNEAQ (reference sequence). The CDR3 extends over 15 amino acids.

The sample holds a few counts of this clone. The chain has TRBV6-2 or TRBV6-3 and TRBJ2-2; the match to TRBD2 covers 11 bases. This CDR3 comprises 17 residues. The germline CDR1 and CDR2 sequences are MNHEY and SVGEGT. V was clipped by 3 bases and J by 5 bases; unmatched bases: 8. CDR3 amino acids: CASSYGSGRAGTGELFF. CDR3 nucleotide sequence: TGTGCCAGCAGTTATGGTAGCGGGAGGGCCGGTACCGGGGAGCTGTTTTTT.

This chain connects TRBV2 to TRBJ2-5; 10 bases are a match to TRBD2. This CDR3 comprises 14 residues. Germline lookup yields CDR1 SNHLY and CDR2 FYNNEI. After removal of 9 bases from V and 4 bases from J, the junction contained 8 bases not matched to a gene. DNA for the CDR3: TGTGCCAGAGAGGTAGTAGCGGGAGGAGAGACCCAGTACTTC. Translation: CAREVVAGGETQYF.

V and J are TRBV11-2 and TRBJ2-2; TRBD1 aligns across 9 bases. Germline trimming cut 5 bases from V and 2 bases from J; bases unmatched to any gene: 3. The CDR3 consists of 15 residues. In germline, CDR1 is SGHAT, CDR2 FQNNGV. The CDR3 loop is CASSRTGANTGELFF. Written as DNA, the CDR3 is TGTGCCAGCAGCCGGACAGGGGCCAACACCGGGGAGCTGTTTTTT.

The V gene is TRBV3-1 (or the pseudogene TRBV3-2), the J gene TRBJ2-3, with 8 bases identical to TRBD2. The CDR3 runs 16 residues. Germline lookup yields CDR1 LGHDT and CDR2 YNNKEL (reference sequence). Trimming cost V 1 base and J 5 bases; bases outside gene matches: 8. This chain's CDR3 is CASSQVFREGVDTQYF. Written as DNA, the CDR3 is TGTGCCAGCAGCCAAGTATTTCGGGAGGGGGTAGATACGCAGTATTTT.

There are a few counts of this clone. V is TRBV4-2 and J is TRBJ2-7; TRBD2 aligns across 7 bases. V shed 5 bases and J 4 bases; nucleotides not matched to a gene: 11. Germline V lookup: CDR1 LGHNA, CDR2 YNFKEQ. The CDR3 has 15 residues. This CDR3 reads CASSNRAAGSYEQYF. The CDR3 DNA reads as TGTGCCAGCAGCAACCGAGCAGCGGGGTCTTACGAGCAGTACTTC.

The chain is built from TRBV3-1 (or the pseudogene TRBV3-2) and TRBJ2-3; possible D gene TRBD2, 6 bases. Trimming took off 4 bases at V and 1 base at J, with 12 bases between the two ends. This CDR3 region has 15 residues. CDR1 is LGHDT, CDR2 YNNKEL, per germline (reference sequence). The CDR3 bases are TGTGCCAGCAGCCCTGGCTCTAGCGGCACAGATACGCAGTATTTT. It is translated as CASSPGSSGTDTQYF.

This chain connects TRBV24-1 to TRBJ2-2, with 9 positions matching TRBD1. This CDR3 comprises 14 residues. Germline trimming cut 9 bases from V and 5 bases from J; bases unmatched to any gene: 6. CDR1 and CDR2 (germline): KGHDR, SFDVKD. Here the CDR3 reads CATGQGTKTGELFF. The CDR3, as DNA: TGTGCCACCGGACAGGGGACTAAAACCGGGGAGCTGTTTTTT.

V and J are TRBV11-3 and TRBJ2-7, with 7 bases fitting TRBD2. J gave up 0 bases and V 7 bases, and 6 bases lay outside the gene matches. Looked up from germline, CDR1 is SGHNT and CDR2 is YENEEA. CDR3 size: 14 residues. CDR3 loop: CASNRASGSYEQYF. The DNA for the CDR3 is TGTGCCAGCAATCGGGCTAGCGGCTCCTACGAGCAGTACTTC.

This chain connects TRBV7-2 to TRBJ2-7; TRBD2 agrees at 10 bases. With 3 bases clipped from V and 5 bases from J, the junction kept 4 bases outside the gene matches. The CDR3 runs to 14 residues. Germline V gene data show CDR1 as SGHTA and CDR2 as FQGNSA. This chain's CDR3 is CASSFLAGVHEQYF. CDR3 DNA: TGTGCCAGCAGCTTCCTAGCGGGAGTCCACGAGCAGTACTTC.